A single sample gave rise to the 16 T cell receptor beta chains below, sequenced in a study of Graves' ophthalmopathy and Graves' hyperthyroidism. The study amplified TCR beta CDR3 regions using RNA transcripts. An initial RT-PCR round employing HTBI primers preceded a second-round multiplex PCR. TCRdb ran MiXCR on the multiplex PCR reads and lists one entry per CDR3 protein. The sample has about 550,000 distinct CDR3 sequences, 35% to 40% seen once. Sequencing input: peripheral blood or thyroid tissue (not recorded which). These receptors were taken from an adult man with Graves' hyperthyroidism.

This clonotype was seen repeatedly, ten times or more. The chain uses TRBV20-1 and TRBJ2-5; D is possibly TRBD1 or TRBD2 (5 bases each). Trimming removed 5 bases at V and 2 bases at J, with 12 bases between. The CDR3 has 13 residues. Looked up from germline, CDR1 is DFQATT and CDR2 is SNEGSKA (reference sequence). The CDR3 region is CSALPGPQETQYF. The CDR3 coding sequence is TGCAGTGCTCTTCCGGGACCGCAAGAGACCCAGTACTTC.

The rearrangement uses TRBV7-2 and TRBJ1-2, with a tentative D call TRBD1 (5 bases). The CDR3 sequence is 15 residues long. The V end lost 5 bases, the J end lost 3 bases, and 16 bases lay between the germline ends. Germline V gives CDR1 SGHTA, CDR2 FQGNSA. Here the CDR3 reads CASSLDRNPYYGYTF. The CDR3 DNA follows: TGTGCCAGCAGCCTCGACAGAAATCCCTACTATGGCTACACCTTC.

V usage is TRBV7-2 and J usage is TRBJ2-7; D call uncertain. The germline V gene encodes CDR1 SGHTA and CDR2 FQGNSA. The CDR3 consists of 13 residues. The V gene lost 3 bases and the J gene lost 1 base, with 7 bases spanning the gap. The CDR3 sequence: CASSFRLSYEQYF. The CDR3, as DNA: TGTGCCAGCAGCTTCCGTCTATCCTACGAGCAGTACTTC.

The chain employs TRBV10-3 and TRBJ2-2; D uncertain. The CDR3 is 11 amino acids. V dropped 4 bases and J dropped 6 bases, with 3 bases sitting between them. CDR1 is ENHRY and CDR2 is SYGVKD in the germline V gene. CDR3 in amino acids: CAISASGELFF. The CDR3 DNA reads TGTGCCATCAGTGCCTCCGGGGAGCTGTTTTTT.

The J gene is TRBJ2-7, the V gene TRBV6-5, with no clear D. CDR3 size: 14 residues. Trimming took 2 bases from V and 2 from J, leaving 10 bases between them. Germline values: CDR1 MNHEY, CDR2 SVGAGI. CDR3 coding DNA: TGTGCCAGCAGTTACGACACGGTCGCCTACGAGCAGTACTTC. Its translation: CASSYDTVAYEQYF.

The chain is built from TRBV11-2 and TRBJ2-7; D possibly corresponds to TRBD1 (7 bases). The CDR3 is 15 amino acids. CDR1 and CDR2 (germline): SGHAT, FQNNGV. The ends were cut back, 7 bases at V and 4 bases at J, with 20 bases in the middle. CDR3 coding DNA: TGTGCCAGCAAGGGGGCTCAAGCGGGTTATTACGAGCAGTACTTC. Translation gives CASKGAQAGYYEQYF. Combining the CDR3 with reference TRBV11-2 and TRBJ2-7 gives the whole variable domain EAGVAQSPRYKIIEKRQSVAFWCNPISGHATLYWYQQILGQGPKLLIQFQNNGVVDDSQLPKDRFSAERLKGVDSTLKIQPAKLEDSAVYLCASKGAQAGYYEQYFGPGTRLTVT.

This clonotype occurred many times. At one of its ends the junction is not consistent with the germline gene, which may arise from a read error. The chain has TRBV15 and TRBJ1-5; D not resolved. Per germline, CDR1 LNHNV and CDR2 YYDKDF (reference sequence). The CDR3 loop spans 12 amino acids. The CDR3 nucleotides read TGTGCCACCAGCAGAGATGGTGAGCCTCAGCATTTT. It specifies CATSRDGEPQHF.

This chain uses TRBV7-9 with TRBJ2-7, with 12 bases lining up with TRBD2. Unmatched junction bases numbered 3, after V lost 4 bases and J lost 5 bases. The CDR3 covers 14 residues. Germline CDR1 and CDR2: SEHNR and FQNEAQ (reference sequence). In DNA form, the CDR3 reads TGTGCCAGCAGCTGGACTAGCGGGACCCACGAGCAGTACTTC. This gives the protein CASSWTSGTHEQYF.

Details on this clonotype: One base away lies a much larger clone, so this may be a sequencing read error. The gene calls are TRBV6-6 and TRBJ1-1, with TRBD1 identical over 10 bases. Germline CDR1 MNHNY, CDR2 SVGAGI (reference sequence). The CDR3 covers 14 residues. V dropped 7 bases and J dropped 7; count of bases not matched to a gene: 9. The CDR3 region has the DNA TGTGCCAGCACCTACGGGACAGGGGAAATTGAAGCTTTCTTT. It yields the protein CASTYGTGEIEAFF.

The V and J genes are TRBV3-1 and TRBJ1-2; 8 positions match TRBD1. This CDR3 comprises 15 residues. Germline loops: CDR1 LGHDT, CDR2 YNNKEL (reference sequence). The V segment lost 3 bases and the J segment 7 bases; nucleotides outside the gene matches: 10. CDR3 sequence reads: CASSHTSGTGGGYTF. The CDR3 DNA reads TGTGCCAGCAGCCATACCTCTGGGACAGGTGGTGGCTACACCTTC.

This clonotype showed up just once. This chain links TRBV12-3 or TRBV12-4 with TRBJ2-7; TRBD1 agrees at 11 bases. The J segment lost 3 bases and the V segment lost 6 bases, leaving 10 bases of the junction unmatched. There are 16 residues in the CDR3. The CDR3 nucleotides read TGTGCCAGCAGCCGAAACGGGGACAGGGGGGACTACGAGCAGTACTTC. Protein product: CASSRNGDRGDYEQYF.

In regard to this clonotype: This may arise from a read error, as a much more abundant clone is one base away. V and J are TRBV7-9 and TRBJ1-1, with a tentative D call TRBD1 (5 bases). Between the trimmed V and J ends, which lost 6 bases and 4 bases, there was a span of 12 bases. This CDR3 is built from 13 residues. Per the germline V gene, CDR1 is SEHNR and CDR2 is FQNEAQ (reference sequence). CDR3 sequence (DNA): TGTGCCAGCAGATGGGGGGAGGGCACTGAAGCTTTCTTT. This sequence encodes CASRWGEGTEAFF.

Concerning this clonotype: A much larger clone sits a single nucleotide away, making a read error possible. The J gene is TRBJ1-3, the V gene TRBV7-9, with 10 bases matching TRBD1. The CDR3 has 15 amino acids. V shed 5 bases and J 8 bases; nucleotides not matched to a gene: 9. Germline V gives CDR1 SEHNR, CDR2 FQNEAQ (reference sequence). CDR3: CASSAKTGGSYTIYF. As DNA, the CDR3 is TGTGCCAGCAGCGCAAAGACAGGGGGCAGCTACACCATATATTTT.

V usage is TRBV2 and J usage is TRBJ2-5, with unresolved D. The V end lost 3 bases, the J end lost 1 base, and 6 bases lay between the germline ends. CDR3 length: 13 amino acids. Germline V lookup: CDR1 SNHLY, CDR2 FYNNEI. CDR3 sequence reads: CASSEWGQETQYF. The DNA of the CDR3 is TGTGCCAGCAGTGAGTGGGGCCAAGAGACCCAGTACTTC. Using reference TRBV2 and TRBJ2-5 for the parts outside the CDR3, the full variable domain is EPEVTQTPSHQVTQMGQEVILRCVPISNHLYFYWYRQILGQKVEFLVSFYNNEISEKSEIFDDQFSVERPDGSNFTLKIRSTKLEDSAMYFCASSEWGQETQYFGPGTRLLVL.

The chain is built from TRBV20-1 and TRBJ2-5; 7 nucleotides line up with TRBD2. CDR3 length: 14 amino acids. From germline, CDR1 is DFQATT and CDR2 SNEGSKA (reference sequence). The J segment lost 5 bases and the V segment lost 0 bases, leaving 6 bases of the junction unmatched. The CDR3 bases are TGCAGTGCTAGAGATCCGAGTAGCGGGGAGACCCAGTACTTC. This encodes CSARDPSSGETQYF.

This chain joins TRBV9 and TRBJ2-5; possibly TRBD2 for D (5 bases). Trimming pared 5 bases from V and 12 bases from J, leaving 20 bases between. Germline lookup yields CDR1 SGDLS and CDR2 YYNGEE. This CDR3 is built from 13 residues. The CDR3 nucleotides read TGTGCCAGCAGTAGATCCCCATCCGGGAACAAGTACTTC. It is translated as CASSRSPSGNKYF.